The text below deals with one TCR beta chain. Trimming at V came to 1 base and at J to 4 bases, leaving 2 bases not matched to a gene. Germline assignment: CDR1 LGHNA and CDR2 YSLEER. The CDR3 extends over 14 amino acids. The sample comes from a study of PD-L1 blockade in urothelial cancer. About the research overall: Atezolizumab, begun by patients in about 2014, was given at 1,200 mg intravenously every 3 weeks. Males with urothelial cancer arising in the bladder constituted most of the roughly 30 patients. After treatment start, blood was analyzed at 3 weeks (second dose) and at 6 weeks. Specimens of blood held a median count of roughly 130,000 T cells.

The sample's time point: peripheral blood 6 weeks after treatment start. The method was immunoSEQ multiplex PCR; TCRdb's version includes in-frame clones alone and lacks a portion of them. This table holds around 40,000 clones, 75% to 90% found once. The source was PBMCs, collected around atezolizumab (anti-PD-L1) treatment. This TCR was sampled from a man in his 60s with urothelial cancer. The J gene is TRBJ1-1, the V gene TRBV4-3, with 8 bases identical to TRBD1. This chain's CDR3 is CASSQGGQATEAFF. In DNA form, the CDR3 reads TGCGCCAGCAGCCAAGGGGGACAGGCCACTGAAGCTTTCTTT.